This entry describes one T cell receptor beta chain. The V segment lost 8 bases and the J segment 8 bases; nucleotides outside the gene matches: 3. CDR3 length equals 11 residues. The sample comes from a study of blood T cell repertoires in COVID-19. Study summary: The United States, Italy and Spain supplied acute and convalescent COVID-19 samples.

Per the authors' pipeline: Researchers report that nucleated cell counts were estimated from reference gene primer amplification. TCRdb's table, derived via immunoSEQ multiplex PCR, lists solely in-frame clones and lacks some. V, J and clone size reflect that table, while D and trimming were determined from the DNA. The sample holds around 700,000 clones, over 80% seen once. Sequenced input: peripheral blood. J is TRBJ2-3 and V is TRBV23-1; 8 bases agree with TRBD1. TRBV23-1 has ORF status, its function being uncertain. The sequence was collected from a woman between 18 and 29 years old with acute or convalescent COVID-19. CDR3: CASDRGFTQYF. CDR3 DNA: TGCGCCAGCGACAGGGGCTTTACGCAGTATTTT.